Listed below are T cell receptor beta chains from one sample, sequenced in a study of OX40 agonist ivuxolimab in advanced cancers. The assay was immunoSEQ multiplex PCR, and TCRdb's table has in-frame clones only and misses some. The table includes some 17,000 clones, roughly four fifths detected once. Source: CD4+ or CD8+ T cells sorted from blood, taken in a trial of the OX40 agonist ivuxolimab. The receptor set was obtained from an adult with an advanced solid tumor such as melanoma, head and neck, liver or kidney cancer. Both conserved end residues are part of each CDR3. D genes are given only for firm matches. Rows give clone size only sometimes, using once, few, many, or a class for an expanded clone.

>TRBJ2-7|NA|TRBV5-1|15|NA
CASSLDGPRSGEQYF
TGCGCCAGCAGCTTGGATGGACCCCGATCGGGCGAGCAGTACTTC
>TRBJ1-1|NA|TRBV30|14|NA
CAWTPLDRDGEAFF
TGTGCCTGGACGCCTCTTGATCGGGACGGAGAAGCTTTCTTT
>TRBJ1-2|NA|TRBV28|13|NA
CASSVPGNYGYTF
TGTGCCAGCAGTGTACCAGGGAACTATGGCTACACCTTC
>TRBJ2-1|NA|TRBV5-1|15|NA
CASSLGATSYNEQFF
TGCGCCAGCAGCTTGGGGGCGACCTCCTACAATGAGCAGTTCTTC
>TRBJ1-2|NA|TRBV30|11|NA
CAWSVPTVYTF
TGTGCCTGGAGTGTACCAACAGTCTACACCTTC
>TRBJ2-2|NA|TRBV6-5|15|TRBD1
CASTPGTGQTGELFF
TGTGCCAGCACCCCCGGGACAGGGCAAACCGGGGAGCTGTTTTTT
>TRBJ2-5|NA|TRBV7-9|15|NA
CASSLVGQAKETQYF
TGTGCCAGCAGCTTAGTTGGGCAAGCGAAGGAGACCCAGTACTTC
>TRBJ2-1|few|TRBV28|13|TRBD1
CASRTGASNEQFF
TGTGCCAGCAGAACAGGGGCTAGCAATGAGCAGTTCTTC
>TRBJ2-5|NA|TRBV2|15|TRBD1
CASSGLGQGVRSQYF
TGTGCCAGCAGTGGGCTGGGACAGGGGGTTAGATCCCAGTACTTC
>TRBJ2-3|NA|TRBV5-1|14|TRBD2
CASSFGGGADTQYF
TGCGCCAGCAGCTTTGGCGGGGGTGCAGATACGCAGTATTTT
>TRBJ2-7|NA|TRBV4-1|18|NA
CASSQEASSGGITYEQYF
TGCGCCAGCAGCCAAGAAGCCTCGTCGGGCGGGATTACCTACGAGCAGTACTTC
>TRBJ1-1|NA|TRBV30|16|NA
CAWFNRFPRRYTEAFF
TGTGCCTGGTTCAACAGGTTCCCGCGCCGGTACACTGAAGCTTTCTTT
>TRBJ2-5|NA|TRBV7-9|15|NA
CASSLNLGGQETQYF
TGTGCCAGCAGCTTAAATCTGGGGGGTCAAGAGACCCAGTACTTC
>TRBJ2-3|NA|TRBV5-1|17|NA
CASSRNKGRSYTDTQYF
TGCGCCAGCAGCCGCAATAAGGGACGCTCGTACACAGATACGCAGTATTTT
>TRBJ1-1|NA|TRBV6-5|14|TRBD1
CASSYSGTGAEAFF
TGTGCCAGCAGTTACTCGGGGACAGGGGCTGAAGCTTTCTTT
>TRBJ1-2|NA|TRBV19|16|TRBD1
CASSPQINRGNYGYTF
TGTGCCAGTAGTCCCCAGATAAACAGGGGTAACTATGGCTACACCTTC
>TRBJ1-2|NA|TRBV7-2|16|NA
CASSLDYRASDYGYTF
TGTGCCAGCAGCTTAGATTATAGGGCCTCGGACTATGGCTACACCTTC
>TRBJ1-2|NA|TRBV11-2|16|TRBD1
CASSLGPQGAKSGYTF
TGTGCCAGCAGCTTAGGCCCCCAGGGGGCGAAGTCTGGCTACACCTTC
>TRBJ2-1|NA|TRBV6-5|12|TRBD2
CASREWTSWVFF
TGTGCCAGCAGGGAATGGACTAGCTGGGTTTTCTTC
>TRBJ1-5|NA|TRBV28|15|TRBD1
CASSSSGQAPKPQHF
TGTGCCAGCAGTTCCTCGGGACAGGCTCCGAAGCCCCAGCATTTT
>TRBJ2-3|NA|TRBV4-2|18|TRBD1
CASSPRTGGDFSTDTQYF
TGTGCCAGCAGCCCTAGGACAGGGGGCGATTTTAGCACAGATACGCAGTATTTT
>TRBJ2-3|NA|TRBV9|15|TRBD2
CASSGRSGGQDTQYF
TGTGCCAGCAGCGGTCGTAGCGGGGGGCAAGATACGCAGTATTTT
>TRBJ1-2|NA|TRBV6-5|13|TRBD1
CASSPPGQLGYTF
TGTGCCAGCAGCCCGCCGGGACAGTTAGGCTACACCTTC
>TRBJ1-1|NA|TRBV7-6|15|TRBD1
CASSLRTGGFTEAFF
TGTGCCAGCAGCTTAAGGACAGGGGGGTTCACTGAAGCTTTCTTT
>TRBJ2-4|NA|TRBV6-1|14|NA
CASAQLIAKNIQYF
TGTGCCAGCGCACAGCTTATAGCCAAAAACATTCAGTACTTC
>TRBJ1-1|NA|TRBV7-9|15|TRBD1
CASTSRGQGNTEAFF
TGTGCCAGCACCTCGAGGGGACAGGGGAACACTGAAGCTTTCTTT
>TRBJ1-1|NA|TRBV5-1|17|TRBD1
CASSRSGQTNMNTEAFF
TGCGCCAGCAGCCGCTCGGGACAGACAAACATGAACACTGAAGCTTTCTTT
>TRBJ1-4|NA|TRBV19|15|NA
CASSMNWGFGEKLFF
TGTGCCAGTAGTATGAATTGGGGGTTCGGAGAAAAACTGTTTTTT
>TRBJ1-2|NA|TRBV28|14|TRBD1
CASSFGQGAVGYTF
TGTGCCAGCAGCTTCGGACAGGGGGCGGTTGGCTACACCTTC
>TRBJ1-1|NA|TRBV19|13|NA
CASSQGRYTEAFF
TGTGCCAGCTCCCAAGGGCGGTACACTGAAGCTTTCTTT
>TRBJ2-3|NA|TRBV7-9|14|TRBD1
CASSTGGATDTQYF
TGTGCCAGCTCCACAGGGGGCGCAACAGATACGCAGTATTTT
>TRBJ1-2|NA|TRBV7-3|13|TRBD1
CASSPDRGYGYTF
TGTGCCAGCAGCCCGGACAGGGGCTATGGCTACACCTTC
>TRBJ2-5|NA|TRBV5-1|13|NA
CASSILVQETQYF
TGCGCCAGCAGCATTCTAGTACAAGAGACCCAGTACTTC
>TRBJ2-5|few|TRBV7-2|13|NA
CASSPDWRETQYF
TGTGCCAGCAGTCCCGATTGGAGGGAGACCCAGTACTTC
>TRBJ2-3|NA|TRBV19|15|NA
CASSIDTRLVVTQYF
TGTGCCAGTAGTATAGATACGAGACTAGTGGTTACGCAGTATTTT
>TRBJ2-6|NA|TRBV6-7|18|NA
CASSPLRHLQSRANVLTF
TGTGCCAGCAGTCCTTTACGGCATTTACAAAGTCGGGCCAACGTCCTGACTTTC
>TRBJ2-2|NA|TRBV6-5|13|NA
CASSRGNTGELFF
TGTGCCAGCAGCCGGGGGAACACCGGGGAGCTGTTTTTT
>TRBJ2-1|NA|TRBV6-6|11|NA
CASSLVGEQFF
TGTGCCAGCAGTTTAGTGGGTGAGCAGTTCTTC
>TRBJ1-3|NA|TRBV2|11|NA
CASSVGNTIYF
TGTGCCAGCAGTGTCGGAAACACCATATATTTT
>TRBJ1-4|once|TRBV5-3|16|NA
CARSAREDGNNEKLFF
TGTGCCAGAAGCGCCCGAGAAGATGGTAATAATGAAAAACTGTTTTTT
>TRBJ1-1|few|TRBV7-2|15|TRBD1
CASSLGTGLGAEAFF
TGTGCCAGCAGCTTGGGGACAGGGCTGGGGGCTGAAGCTTTCTTT
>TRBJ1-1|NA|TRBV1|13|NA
CTSSQGTGRQAFF
TGCACCAGCAGCCAAGGGACGGGTAGACAAGCTTTCTTT
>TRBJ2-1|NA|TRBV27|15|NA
CASSLNSLPFNEQFF
TGTGCCAGCAGTTTAAACTCTCTTCCCTTCAATGAGCAGTTCTTC
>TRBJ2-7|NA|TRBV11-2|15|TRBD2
CASSLELAGAYEQYF
TGTGCCAGCAGCTTAGAACTAGCGGGAGCCTACGAGCAGTACTTC
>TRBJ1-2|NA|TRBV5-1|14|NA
CASSLGGGNYGYTF
TGCGCCAGCAGCTTGGGCGGCGGAAACTATGGCTACACCTTC
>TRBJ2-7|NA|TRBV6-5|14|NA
CASSGDNTDYEQYF
TGTGCCAGCAGTGGAGATAACACCGACTACGAGCAGTACTTC
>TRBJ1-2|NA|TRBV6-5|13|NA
CASSYSPNSGYTF
TGTGCCAGCAGTTACTCTCCCAACTCTGGCTACACCTTC
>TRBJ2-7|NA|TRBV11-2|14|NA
CASSRPASTGRKYF
TGTGCCAGCAGCCGACCTGCCTCTACAGGGCGCAAGTACTTC
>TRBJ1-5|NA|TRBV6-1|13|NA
CASSRQSNQPQHF
TGTGCCAGCAGCAGACAGAGCAATCAGCCCCAGCATTTT
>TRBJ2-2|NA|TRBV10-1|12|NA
CASSDLTGELFF
TGCGCCAGCAGTGACCTCACCGGGGAGCTGTTTTTT
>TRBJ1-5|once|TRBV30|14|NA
CAWSWTVRNQPQHF
TGTGCCTGGAGTTGGACCGTACGAAATCAGCCCCAGCATTTT
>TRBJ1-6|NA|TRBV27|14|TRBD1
CASSWDRVTSPLHF
TGTGCCAGCAGTTGGGACAGGGTTACTTCACCCCTCCACTTT
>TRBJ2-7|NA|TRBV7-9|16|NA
CASSLDGTGSGYEQYF
TGTGCCAGCAGCTTAGACGGAACAGGGAGTGGTTACGAGCAGTACTTC
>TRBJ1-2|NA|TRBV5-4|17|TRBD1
CASSLGDRGRLDYGYTF
TGTGCCAGCAGCTTAGGAGACAGGGGGCGTTTAGACTATGGCTACACCTTC
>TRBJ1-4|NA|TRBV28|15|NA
CASSPTGGAMKNCFF
NA
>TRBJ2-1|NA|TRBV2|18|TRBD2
CASSEANLAGSSYNEQFF
TGTGCCAGCAGTGAAGCTAACCTAGCGGGGAGCTCCTACAATGAGCAGTTCTTC
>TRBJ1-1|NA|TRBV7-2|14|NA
CASSKRTGNTEAFF
TGTGCCAGCAGCAAAAGGACCGGGAACACTGAAGCTTTCTTT
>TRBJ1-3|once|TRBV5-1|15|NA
CASSLDGQIGNTIYF
TGCGCCAGCAGCTTGGACGGACAGATTGGAAACACCATATATTTT
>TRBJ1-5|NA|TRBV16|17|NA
CASSPQQGARSNQPQHF
TGTGCCAGCAGCCCCCAACAGGGCGCCCGTAGCAATCAGCCCCAGCATTTT